The T cell receptor beta chain under discussion was sequenced for a study of cytomegalovirus exposure and HLA in healthy donors. PCR primers comprised 60 Vbeta and 13 Jbeta primers. Sequencing used immunoSEQ multiplex PCR; TCRdb keeps in-frame clones, though not all of them. The data show tens of thousands of clones, around 10% seen once. The CDR3 has 16 amino acids. Germline V gene data show CDR1 as SGDLS and CDR2 as YYNGEE. Between the trimmed V and J ends, which lost 4 bases and 6 bases, there was a span of 21 bases. This clone was seen a handful of times. Sequenced: PBMCs. The origin of this receptor is a man aged 55 to 69 in good health and CMV-seropositive. This chain links TRBV9 with TRBJ2-3, with a possible D match to TRBD2 (5 bases). CDR3 DNA sequence: TGTGCCAGCAGCCGTACTAGGGCTCTAGGTATGGATACGCAGTATTTT. Translation: CASSRTRALGMDTQYF.